This section outlines one T cell receptor (beta chain) sequence together with its context. Its antigen remains unknown. V lost 5 bases to trimming and J lost 5 bases; unmatched junction nucleotides: 7. This CDR3 spans 14 amino acids. Germline V gene lookup returns CDR1 SEHNR and CDR2 FQNEAQ (reference sequence). This record belongs to a study of radiotherapy plus CTLA-4 blockade in lung cancer. Looking at the study overall: The study recorded objective responses in about 20% of patients and disease control in approximately 33%.

The protocol was immunoSEQ multiplex PCR, while the TCRdb copy is restricted to in-frame clones and leaves out a portion. Of approximately 38,000 clones in the sample, 80% to 90% were seen once. CTLA-4 blockade using ipilimumab, together with focal radiation, was received by patients with chemo-refractory metastatic non-small-cell lung cancer. Study observations and caveats: Interferon-beta and early blood T cell clone dynamics reportedly predicted response best. Radiotherapy plus ipilimumab was followed by expansion in blood of tumor-derived TCR clones.

The receptor comes from a human donor with non-small cell lung cancer whose response to radiotherapy plus ipilimumab could not be evaluated. This specimen was peripheral blood, taken from a patient treated with radiotherapy plus ipilimumab. This sequence joins TRBV7-9 and TRBJ2-3, with 7 bases lining up with TRBD2. The CDR3 DNA reads as TGTGCCAGCAGCCTCGGACTAGGCCTAGATACGCAGTATTTT. Protein sequence: CASSLGLGLDTQYF.